The present entry profiles one T cell receptor beta chain with its context. The antigen remains undetermined. The PCR employed 60 Vbeta primers together with 13 Jbeta primers. Assay: immunoSEQ multiplex PCR; the TCRdb copy retains only in-frame clones and omits some. The table lists roughly 160,000 clones, about 72% of them singletons. This sample was included in a study of cytomegalovirus exposure and HLA in healthy donors. Study summary: Of all 380 or so donors who were genotyped, roughly 81% belonged to the Caucasian-associated ancestry cluster.

Regarding the study as a whole: Cytomegalovirus association was listed for under 200 TCR beta chains.

The CDR3 covers 15 residues. The V and J ends lost 5 bases and 2 bases respectively, with 16 bases between them. Germline V gives CDR1 MNHEY, CDR2 SMNVEV (reference sequence). This rearrangement joins TRBV27 to TRBJ2-7; D is possibly TRBD1 (6 bases). Sequenced: PBMCs. This TCR came from a man aged 60-69 years in good health and CMV-seronegative. The CDR3 reads CASSLGTDRPYEQYF. CDR3 coding DNA: TGTGCCAGCAGTCTAGGAACGGACAGACCCTACGAGCAGTACTTC.